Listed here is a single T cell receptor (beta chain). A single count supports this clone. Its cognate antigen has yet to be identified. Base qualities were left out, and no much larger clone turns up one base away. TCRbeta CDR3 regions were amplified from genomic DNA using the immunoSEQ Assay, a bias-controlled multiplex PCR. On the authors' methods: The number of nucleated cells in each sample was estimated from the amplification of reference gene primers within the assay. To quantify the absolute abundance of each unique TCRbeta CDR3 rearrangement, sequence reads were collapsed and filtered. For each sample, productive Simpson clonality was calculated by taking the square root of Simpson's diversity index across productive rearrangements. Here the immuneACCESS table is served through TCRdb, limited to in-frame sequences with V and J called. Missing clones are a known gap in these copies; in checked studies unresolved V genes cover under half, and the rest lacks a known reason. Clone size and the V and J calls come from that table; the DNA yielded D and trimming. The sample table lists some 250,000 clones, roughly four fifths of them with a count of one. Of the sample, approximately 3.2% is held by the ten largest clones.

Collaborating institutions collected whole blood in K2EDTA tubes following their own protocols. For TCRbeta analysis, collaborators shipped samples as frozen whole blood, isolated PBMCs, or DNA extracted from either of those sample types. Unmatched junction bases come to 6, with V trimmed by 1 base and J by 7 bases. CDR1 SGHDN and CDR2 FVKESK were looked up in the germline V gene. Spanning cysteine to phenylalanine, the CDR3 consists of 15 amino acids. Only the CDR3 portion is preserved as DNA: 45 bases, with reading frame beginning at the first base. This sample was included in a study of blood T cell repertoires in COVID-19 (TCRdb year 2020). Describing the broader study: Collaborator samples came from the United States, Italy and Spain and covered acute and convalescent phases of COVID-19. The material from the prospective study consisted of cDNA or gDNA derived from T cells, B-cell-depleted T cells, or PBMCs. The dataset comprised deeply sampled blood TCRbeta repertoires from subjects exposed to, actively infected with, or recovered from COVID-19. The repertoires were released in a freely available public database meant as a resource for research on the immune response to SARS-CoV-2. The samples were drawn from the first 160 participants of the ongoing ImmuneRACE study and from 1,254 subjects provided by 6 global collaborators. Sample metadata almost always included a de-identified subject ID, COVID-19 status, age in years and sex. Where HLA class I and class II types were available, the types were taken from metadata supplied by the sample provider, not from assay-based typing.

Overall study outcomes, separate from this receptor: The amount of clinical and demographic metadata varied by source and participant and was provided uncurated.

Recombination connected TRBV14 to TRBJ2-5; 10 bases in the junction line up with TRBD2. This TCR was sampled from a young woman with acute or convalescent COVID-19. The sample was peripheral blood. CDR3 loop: CASSQASGSRGTQYF. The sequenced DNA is TGTGCCAGCAGCCAAGCTAGCGGGAGCAGGGGGACCCAGTACTTC. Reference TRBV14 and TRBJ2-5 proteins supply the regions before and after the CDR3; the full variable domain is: EAGVTQFPSHSVIEKGQTVTLRCDPISGHDNLYWYRRVMGKEIKFLLHFVKESKQDESGMPNNRFLAERTGGTYSTLKVQPAELEDSGVYFCASSQASGSRGTQYFGPGTRLLVL.